The sample holds one count of the clone carrying this TCR beta chain. These data belong to a study of blood T cell repertoires in COVID-19. Background on the study: Acute and convalescent COVID-19 specimens originated in the United States, Italy and Spain. In each case, the material was cDNA or gDNA derived from T cells, B-cell-depleted T cells, or PBMCs.

Clones were read by immunoSEQ multiplex PCR, and TCRdb kept only the in-frame ones, dropping some. Among around 180,000 clones, roughly nine tenths were seen once, and the ten largest hold 2.1%. The CDR3 contains 18 residues. V lost 0 bases to trimming and J lost 7 bases; unmatched junction nucleotides: 16. Germline CDR1 reads LGHDT; CDR2 reads YNNKEL (reference sequence). The sequenced material came from peripheral blood. The receptor's source is a man between 65 and 85 years old with active or convalescent COVID-19. This rearrangement joins TRBV3-1 (or the pseudogene TRBV3-2) to TRBJ2-5; 8 bases match TRBD2. CDR3 bases: TGTGCCAGCAGCCAAGATCCCTTAGCGGGGTGGAAGGGGGGGACCCAGTACTTC. The encoded protein is CASSQDPLAGWKGGTQYF.